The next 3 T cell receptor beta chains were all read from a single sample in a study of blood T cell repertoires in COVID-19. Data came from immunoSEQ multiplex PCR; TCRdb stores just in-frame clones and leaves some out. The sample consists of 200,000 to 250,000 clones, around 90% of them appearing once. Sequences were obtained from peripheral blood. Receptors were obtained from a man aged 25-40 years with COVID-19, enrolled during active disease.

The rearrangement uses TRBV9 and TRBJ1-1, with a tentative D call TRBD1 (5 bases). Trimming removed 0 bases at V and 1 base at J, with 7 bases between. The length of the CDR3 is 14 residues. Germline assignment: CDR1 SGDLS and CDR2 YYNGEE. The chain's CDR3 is CASSVETENTEAFF. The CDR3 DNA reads TGTGCCAGCAGCGTAGAGACAGAGAACACTGAAGCTTTCTTT.

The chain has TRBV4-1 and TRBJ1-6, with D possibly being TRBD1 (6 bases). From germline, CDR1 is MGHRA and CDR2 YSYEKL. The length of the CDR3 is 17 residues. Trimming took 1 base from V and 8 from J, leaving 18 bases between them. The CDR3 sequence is CASSQGGQSNYHSPLHF. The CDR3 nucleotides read TGCGCCAGCAGCCAAGGCGGACAGTCGAATTATCATTCACCCCTCCACTTT.

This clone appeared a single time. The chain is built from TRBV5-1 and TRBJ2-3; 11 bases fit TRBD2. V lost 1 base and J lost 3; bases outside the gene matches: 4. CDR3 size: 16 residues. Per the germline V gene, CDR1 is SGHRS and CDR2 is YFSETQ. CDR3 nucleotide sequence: TGCGCCAGCAGCTTGACTAGCGGGGGTGGAACAGATACGCAGTATTTT. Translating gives CASSLTSGGGTDTQYF.